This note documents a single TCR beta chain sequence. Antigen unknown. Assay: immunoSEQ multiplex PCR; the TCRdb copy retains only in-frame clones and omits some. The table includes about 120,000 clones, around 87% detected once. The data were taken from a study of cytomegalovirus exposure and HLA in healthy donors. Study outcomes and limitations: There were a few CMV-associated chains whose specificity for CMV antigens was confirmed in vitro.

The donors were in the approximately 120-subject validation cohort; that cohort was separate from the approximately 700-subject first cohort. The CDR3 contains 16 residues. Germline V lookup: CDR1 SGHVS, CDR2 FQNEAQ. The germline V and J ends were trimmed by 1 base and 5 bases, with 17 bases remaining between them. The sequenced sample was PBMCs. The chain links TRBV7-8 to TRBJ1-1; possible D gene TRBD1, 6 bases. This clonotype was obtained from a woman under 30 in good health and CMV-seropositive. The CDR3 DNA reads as TGTGCCAGCAGCTTAGGCAGGGGTCGGTCTGAAACTGAAGCTTTCTTT. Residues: CASSLGRGRSETEAFF.